Presented here are 23 T cell receptor beta chains from one specimen sequenced in a study of blood T cell repertoires in COVID-19. TCRdb's copy holds only in-frame clones and misses some; the assay was immunoSEQ multiplex PCR. The table lists around 300,000 clones, about 90% of them singletons. Sample: peripheral blood. These receptor sequences come from a woman between 50 and 59 years old with COVID-19, enrolled during active disease.

CDR3 coding DNA: TGTGCCAGCAGCGTAGGGAACGGGGGGTACGAGCAGTACTTC. Amino acids: CASSVGNGGYEQYF. The chain employs TRBV5-4 and TRBJ2-7, with 7 bases matching TRBD2. Per the germline V gene, CDR1 is SGHNT and CDR2 is YYREEE (reference sequence). The CDR3 spans 14 residues. The J segment lost 4 bases and the V segment lost 4 bases, leaving 8 bases of the junction unmatched. The full variable domain, in which reference TRBV5-4 and TRBJ2-7 provide the parts outside the CDR3, is ETGVTQSPTHLIKTRGQQVTLRCSSQSGHNTVSWYQQALGQGPQFIFQYYREEENGRGNFPPRFSGLQFPNYSSELNVNALELDDSALYLCASSVGNGGYEQYFGPGTRLTVT.

The V gene is TRBV5-6, the J gene TRBJ1-2; TRBD1 agrees at 7 bases. This CDR3 contains 13 residues. CDR1 is SGHDT and CDR2 is YYEEEE in the germline V gene. J was trimmed by 5 bases and V by 5 bases; bases with no gene match: 6. CDR3 loop: CASSQDRFYGYTF. Here the CDR3 DNA reads TGTGCCAGCAGTCAGGACAGGTTTTATGGCTACACCTTC.

The CDR3 protein is CASTPTAWIYGYTF. CDR3 DNA: TGTGCCAGCACCCCTACAGCTTGGATCTATGGCTACACCTTC. The gene calls are TRBV7-2 and TRBJ1-2; D ambiguous. Germline V CDR1 and CDR2: SGHTA, FQGNSA. This CDR3 is built from 14 residues. V was trimmed by 7 bases and J by 4 bases, leaving 16 bases between them.

The chain couples TRBV30 to TRBJ2-2, with TRBD2 matching 8 bases. The CDR3 contains 15 residues. CDR1 and CDR2 (germline): GTSNPN, SVGIG (reference sequence). The V and J ends lost 0 bases and 0 bases, in that order; junction bases with no gene match: 0. The CDR3 nucleotides are TGTGCCTGGAGTGTACTAGCGGCGAACACCGGGGAGCTGTTTTTT. The encoded protein is CAWSVLAANTGELFF.

This chain links TRBV13 with TRBJ1-1; tentative D call: TRBD1 (5 bases). This CDR3 comprises 13 residues. V lost 5 bases to trimming and J lost 1 base, with 8 bases between them. Germline CDR1 is PRHDT and CDR2 is FYEKMQ (reference sequence). The CDR3 DNA follows: TGTGCCAGCAGCCTGACAGCGAACACTGAAGCTTTCTTT. Translated: CASSLTANTEAFF.

V is TRBV4-3 and J is TRBJ2-7, with 12 positions matching TRBD2. This CDR3 region has 16 residues. The V gene end was trimmed by 0 bases and the J gene end by 7 bases; junction bases not matched to a gene: 7. Germline V gene data show CDR1 as LGHNA and CDR2 as YSLEER. CDR3 nucleotides: TGCGCCAGCAGCCAAGACAGTCTAGCGGGAGGGGGGGAGCAGTACTTC. Its protein product is CASSQDSLAGGGEQYF.

The J gene is TRBJ2-2, the V gene TRBV27; TRBD1 matches 12 bases. Germline V gene sequence: CDR1 MNHEY, CDR2 SMNVEV (reference sequence). V trimming: 6 bases; J trimming: 5 bases; junction bases outside the gene matches: 4. The CDR3 loop spans 15 amino acids. The CDR3, as DNA: TGTGCCAGCAGCCGGGACAGGGGGCGTACCGGGGAGCTGTTTTTT. It encodes CASSRDRGRTGELFF.

V gene TRBV5-4 combines with J gene TRBJ2-3; 7 bases align to TRBD2. Germline V gene sequence: CDR1 SGHNT, CDR2 YYREEE (reference sequence). Trimming at V came to 1 base and at J to 3 bases, leaving 11 bases not matched to a gene. This CDR3 contains 17 residues. The CDR3 region is CASSLLSSGRRTDTQYF. The CDR3 DNA follows: TGTGCCAGCAGCTTGCTATCTAGCGGTCGACGTACAGATACGCAGTATTTT.

This sequence joins TRBV3-1 (or the pseudogene TRBV3-2) and TRBJ1-1; 7 bases are shared with TRBD1. Trimming took 2 bases from V and 6 from J; bases not matched to a gene: 15. There are 17 residues in the CDR3. Germline CDR1 reads LGHDT; CDR2 reads YNNKEL (reference sequence). CDR3 sequence (DNA): TGTGCCAGCAGCCAATTCCCAGGGGGTCCGTCTTCGGCTGAAGCTTTCTTT. Its protein product is CASSQFPGGPSSAEAFF.

The chain carries TRBV19 and TRBJ2-1; 13 bases line up with TRBD2. CDR1 is LNHDA and CDR2 is SQIVND in the germline V gene (reference sequence). With 10 bases clipped from V and 8 bases from J, the junction kept 11 bases outside the gene matches. CDR3 length equals 15 residues. The CDR3 region is CATTWTSGSFDEQFF. CDR3 nucleotide sequence: TGTGCCACCACCTGGACTAGCGGGAGTTTCGATGAGCAGTTCTTC.

The chain is built from TRBV28 and TRBJ1-4; unclear D gene. The V end lost 8 bases, the J end lost 6 bases, and 13 bases lay between the germline ends. CDR1 MDHEN and CDR2 SYDVKM come from the germline V gene. The length of the CDR3 is 13 residues. This CDR3 reads CASRPDLYEKLFF. The CDR3 DNA follows: TGTGCCAGCCGTCCGGACTTATATGAAAAACTGTTTTTT.

This chain uses TRBV2 with TRBJ1-2, with TRBD1 matching over 12 bases. With 6 bases clipped from V and 6 bases from J, the junction kept 14 bases outside the gene matches. From germline, CDR1 is SNHLY and CDR2 FYNNEI. There are 17 residues in the CDR3. The CDR3 DNA is TGTGCCAGCAGCCGCCCCCGAATGGGGACAGGGGGCCATGGCTACACCTTC. Translation gives CASSRPRMGTGGHGYTF. The full variable domain, its missing parts supplied by reference TRBV2 and TRBJ1-2, is EPEVTQTPSHQVTQMGQEVILRCVPISNHLYFYWYRQILGQKVEFLVSFYNNEISEKSEIFDDQFSVERPDGSNFTLKIRSTKLEDSAMYFCASSRPRMGTGGHGYTFGSGTRLTVV.

This rearrangement joins TRBV18 to TRBJ1-1, with TRBD1 identical over 7 bases. Trimming took 6 bases from V and 3 from J; bases not matched to a gene: 4. The CDR3 runs to 13 residues. CDR1 is KGHSH, CDR2 LQKENI, per germline. Written as DNA, the CDR3 is TGTGCCAGCTCGGGACAGAAGGACACTGAAGCTTTCTTT. It encodes CASSGQKDTEAFF.

CDR3 coding DNA: TGTGCCAGCTCACCTCAGGGGCGATTGGACATTCAGTACTTC. It encodes CASSPQGRLDIQYF. The chain uses TRBV18 and TRBJ2-4; D possibly corresponds to TRBD1 (6 bases). Germline V gene data show CDR1 as KGHSH and CDR2 as LQKENI. CDR3 length: 14 amino acids. Trimming took 3 bases from V and 8 from J, leaving 14 bases between them.

As to this clone: The same CDR3 arises from other DNA sequences in this sample as well. V and J are TRBV27 and TRBJ2-1; TRBD1 might be the D (5 bases). This CDR3 region has 14 residues. Germline V gives CDR1 MNHEY, CDR2 SMNVEV (reference sequence). Between the trimmed V and J ends, which lost 2 bases and 4 bases, there was a span of 9 bases. CDR3 loop: CASSLRGSYNEQFF. As DNA, the CDR3 is TGTGCCAGCAGTTTAAGGGGTTCGTACAATGAGCAGTTCTTC.

The CDR3 sequence is CASSVDRNNEQFF. In nucleotides, the CDR3 is TGTGCCAGCAGCGTGGACAGGAACAATGAGCAGTTCTTC. The chain uses TRBV6-5 and TRBJ2-1; TRBD1 matches 7 bases. The CDR3 contains 13 residues. CDR1 and CDR2 (germline): MNHEY, SVGAGI. The trim removed 6 bases at V and 5 bases at J, leaving 4 bases unmatched.

The CDR3 loop reads CASSETGVAFF. DNA of the CDR3: TGTGCCAGCAGCGAGACAGGGGTAGCTTTCTTT. This rearrangement joins TRBV7-6 to TRBJ1-1, with 8 bases aligning to TRBD1. This CDR3 comprises 11 residues. Germline V gene data show CDR1 as SGHVS and CDR2 as FNYEAQ. Trimming removed 5 bases from V and 10 bases from J; junction bases left unmatched: 3.

The rearrangement joins TRBV30 to TRBJ2-4; 10 bases align to TRBD2. Germline CDR1 and CDR2: GTSNPN and SVGIG (reference sequence). Trimming at V came to 6 bases and at J to 1 base, leaving 6 bases not matched to a gene. There are 15 residues in the CDR3. The CDR3 region is CACAAGGPAKNIQYF. CDR3 DNA: TGTGCCTGCGCAGCGGGAGGGCCTGCCAAAAACATTCAGTACTTC.

CDR3 sequence: CAISESTFFLTEQYF. The CDR3 bases are TGTGCCATCAGTGAGTCGACATTTTTTCTCACCGAGCAGTACTTC. This chain uses TRBV10-3 with TRBJ2-7, with D uncertain. The CDR3 is 15 residues long. Trimming pared 0 bases from V and 6 bases from J, leaving 15 bases between. The germline V gene has CDR1 ENHRY and CDR2 SYGVKD.

This chain connects TRBV29-1 to TRBJ1-2; the D is unclear. CDR3 length: 12 residues. Germline V gene sequence: CDR1 SQVTM, CDR2 ANQGSEA. Trimming took 6 bases from V and 4 from J, leaving 12 bases between them. CDR3 protein: CSVRSGIYGYTF. The CDR3 region has the DNA TGCAGCGTGCGCTCCGGGATCTATGGCTACACCTTC.

The V gene is TRBV10-3, the J gene TRBJ1-2; a weak D match, TRBD1 (6 bases). The germline V and J ends were trimmed by 2 bases and 7 bases, with 20 bases remaining between them. Per germline, CDR1 ENHRY and CDR2 SYGVKD. This CDR3 contains 16 residues. The CDR3 reads CAISEPGDNPRFGYTF. The DNA for the CDR3 is TGTGCCATCAGTGAGCCAGGGGACAACCCACGGTTTGGCTACACCTTC.

The V gene is TRBV21-1, the J gene TRBJ1-5; no check of the table's D call, TRBD1, against the DNA was made. TRBV21-1 is a documented pseudogene. The length of the CDR3 is 18 residues. CDR3 sequence: CASSTRQATRILNQPQHF. The DNA of the CDR3 is TGTGCCAGCAGCACCAGACAGGCGACCCGTATCCTCAATCAGCCCCAGCATTTT.

V usage is TRBV12-3 or TRBV12-4 and J usage is TRBJ2-2, with D possibly TRBD2 on 5 matching bases. CDR3 size: 12 residues. V gave up 6 bases and J gave up 6 bases, with 8 bases separating them. The CDR3 DNA sequence: TGTGCCAGCAGCCTCGGGGCCGGGGAGCTGTTTTTT. Its translation: CASSLGAGELFF.